A single sample gave rise to the 23 T cell receptor beta chains below, sequenced in a study of T cell responses to AZD1222 COVID-19 vaccine. Here immunoSEQ multiplex PCR was the method, and the copy in TCRdb shows in-frame clones only, minus some. The sample consists of 90,000 to 130,000 clones, about 86% of them appearing once. This material consisted of peripheral blood, taken on day 0 of AZD1222 vaccination. These receptors were taken from an adult in good health.

This clone occurred once. In DNA form, the CDR3 reads TGTGCCAGCAGCCAACAGGGGCGCGACGGCTACACCTTC. This encodes CASSQQGRDGYTF. The chain carries TRBV3-1 (or the pseudogene TRBV3-2) and TRBJ1-2; D is possibly TRBD1 (6 bases). Trimming cost V 2 bases and J 8 bases, with 12 bases left between them. Germline assignment: CDR1 LGHDT and CDR2 YNNKEL (reference sequence). The CDR3 is made up of 13 amino acids.

This clone appeared a single time. The junction and the germline gene differ at one end; a read error may be behind it. The rearrangement joins TRBV2 to TRBJ2-1; perhaps TRBD2 as D (5 bases). Germline CDR1 is SNHLY and CDR2 is FYNNEI. The CDR3 is 12 residues long. The CDR3 sequence is CASSGYRGEQFF. DNA for the CDR3: TGTGCCAGTAGTGGCTACCGCGGGGAGCAGTTCTTC.

The chain joins TRBV6-2 or TRBV6-3 to TRBJ1-6; tentatively, D is TRBD1 (5 bases). The CDR3 loop spans 16 amino acids. V was shortened by 2 bases and J by 9 bases, with 17 bases between the two germline ends. The germline V gene has CDR1 MNHEY and CDR2 SVGEGT. DNA of the CDR3: TGTGCCAGCAGTTACCCCGCGGGACGGAGAGGTTCACCCCTCCACTTT. Translated: CASSYPAGRRGSPLHF.

The chain links TRBV18 to TRBJ2-2, with D maybe TRBD2 (8 bases). The germline V gene encodes CDR1 KGHSH and CDR2 LQKENI. The CDR3 extends over 18 amino acids. The ends were cut back, 4 bases at V and 4 bases at J, with 22 bases in the middle. The CDR3 DNA sequence: TGTGCCAGCTCACAACAGGGGTCGGTAGCGGGATCCACCGGGGAGCTGTTTTTT. Protein sequence: CASSQQGSVAGSTGELFF.

CDR3 sequence reads: CASTPGFGTPNTGELFF. For the CDR3, the DNA is TGTGCCAGCACCCCCGGGTTTGGGACTCCTAACACCGGGGAGCTGTTTTTT. J is TRBJ2-2 and V is TRBV9, with D perhaps TRBD2 (6 bases). Trimming shortened V by 6 bases and J by 2 bases, and 20 bases separated the two germline ends. CDR1 SGDLS and CDR2 YYNGEE come from the germline V gene. CDR3 length: 17 residues.

This clone came up a few times. V usage is TRBV27 and J usage is TRBJ2-1; TRBD1 matches 11 bases. V lost 5 bases to trimming and J lost 9 bases; unmatched junction nucleotides: 9. CDR1 and CDR2 from the germline V gene are MNHEY and SMNVEV (reference sequence). This CDR3 region has 15 residues. Here the CDR3 DNA reads TGTGCCAGCAGTGACGGGACAGGGGGTTTCGGTGAGCAGTTCTTC. Protein product: CASSDGTGGFGEQFF.

The chain recombines TRBV27 with TRBJ2-7; possibly TRBD2 for D (5 bases). Germline CDR1 MNHEY, CDR2 SMNVEV (reference sequence). The CDR3 sequence is 12 residues long. The ends were cut back, 4 bases at V and 6 bases at J, with 10 bases in the middle. This chain's CDR3 is CASSSRGREQYF. As DNA, the CDR3 is TGTGCCAGCAGTTCCCGAGGGCGCGAGCAGTACTTC.

This clone has more than one count but fewer than ten. The chain has TRBV19 and TRBJ1-3; D unresolved. The V gene lost 5 bases and the J gene lost 0 bases, with 14 bases spanning the gap. The germline CDR1 and CDR2 sequences are LNHDA and SQIVND (reference sequence). The CDR3 is 16 amino acids. CDR3 loop: CASSGWWIRSGNTIYF. The CDR3 DNA is TGTGCCAGTAGTGGGTGGTGGATTCGCTCTGGAAACACCATATATTTT.

V is TRBV6-5 and J is TRBJ2-1; 7 positions agree with TRBD1. The CDR3 is made up of 14 amino acids. Germline V gene lookup returns CDR1 MNHEY and CDR2 SVGAGI. The V and J ends lost 5 bases and 4 bases, in that order; junction bases with no gene match: 5. In DNA, the CDR3 is TGTGCCAGCAGTACGGACAGGCATTACAATGAGCAGTTCTTC. Protein: CASSTDRHYNEQFF.

This sequence joins TRBV27 and TRBJ2-2, with no clear D. This CDR3 region has 14 residues. CDR1 is MNHEY, CDR2 SMNVEV, per germline (reference sequence). V was shortened by 0 bases and J by 6 bases, with 8 bases between the two germline ends. The CDR3 nucleotides are TGTGCCAGCAGTTTATCCTGGAGATCCGGGGAGCTGTTTTTT. Protein sequence: CASSLSWRSGELFF.

This clone has a single count. The chain employs TRBV5-1 and TRBJ1-5; D may be TRBD1 (6 bases). Germline lookup yields CDR1 SGHRS and CDR2 YFSETQ. V was trimmed by 4 bases and J by 0 bases, leaving 11 bases between them. This CDR3 region has 15 residues. The CDR3 DNA sequence: TGCGCCAGCAGCCCAGGACAGACTAGCAATCAGCCCCAGCATTTT. It codes for CASSPGQTSNQPQHF.

In DNA, the CDR3 is TGTGCCAGCAGCGAGGGACAGGGCTTTGACTATGGCTACACCTTC. Its translation: CASSEGQGFDYGYTF. The chain combines TRBV7-2 with TRBJ1-2; the match to TRBD1 covers 9 bases. CDR1 is SGHTA and CDR2 is FQGNSA in the germline V gene. With V trimmed by 5 bases and J by 3 bases, 7 bases remained unmatched. The CDR3 length is 15 residues.

Written as DNA, the CDR3 is TGTGCCAGCAGTAGCCCGACAGAGTCGGGGACTGCGGAAGCTTTCTTT. This gives the protein CASSSPTESGTAEAFF. V is TRBV28 and J is TRBJ1-1, with a tentative D call TRBD1 (5 bases). V dropped 5 bases and J dropped 8 bases, with 24 bases sitting between them. The CDR3 contains 16 residues. Germline CDR1 and CDR2: MDHEN and SYDVKM.

The chain links TRBV11-2 to TRBJ1-6; D remains unclear. V was clipped by 1 base and J by 6 bases, with 7 bases between them. This CDR3 comprises 14 residues. The germline gives CDR1 SGHAT, CDR2 FQNNGV. The CDR3 DNA sequence: TGTGCCAGCAGCTTAGCGGCAGCTAATTCACCCCTCCACTTT. This encodes CASSLAAANSPLHF. The whole variable domain, remainder taken from reference TRBV11-2 and TRBJ1-6, is EAGVAQSPRYKIIEKRQSVAFWCNPISGHATLYWYQQILGQGPKLLIQFQNNGVVDDSQLPKDRFSAERLKGVDSTLKIQPAKLEDSAVYLCASSLAAANSPLHFGNGTRLTVT.

J is TRBJ1-4 and V is TRBV28; TRBD1 is a possible D gene (5 bases). Between the trimmed V and J ends, which lost 6 bases and 4 bases, there was a span of 12 bases. Per the germline V gene, CDR1 is MDHEN and CDR2 is SYDVKM. CDR3 length equals 14 residues. The CDR3 DNA reads TGTGCCAGCAGCGGGTTGGGGGATAATGAAAAACTGTTTTTT. Protein: CASSGLGDNEKLFF.

The chain employs TRBV5-1 and TRBJ1-6; 10 nucleotides align to TRBD1. The CDR3 has 16 amino acids. CDR1 is SGHRS and CDR2 is YFSETQ in the germline V gene. The V gene end was trimmed by 2 bases and the J gene end by 10 bases; junction bases not matched to a gene: 9. CDR3 DNA sequence: TGCGCCAGCAGCTTTGGGACAGGGGATTGGAGGTCACCCCTCCACTTT. Amino acid sequence: CASSFGTGDWRSPLHF.

The chain carries TRBV18 and TRBJ2-7, with D possibly TRBD1 on 6 matching bases. This CDR3 spans 14 amino acids. V shed 6 bases and J shed 6 bases, with 18 bases lying between them. Germline V lookup: CDR1 KGHSH, CDR2 LQKENI. The CDR3 loop reads CASSQGTSGGEQYF. CDR3 DNA sequence: TGTGCCAGCTCCCAAGGGACAAGCGGCGGCGAGCAGTACTTC.

This clone was detected only a few times. V is TRBV5-6 and J is TRBJ2-7; perhaps TRBD2 as D (5 bases). Trimming took 3 bases from V and 3 from J, leaving 10 bases between them. CDR3 length equals 13 residues. From germline, CDR1 is SGHDT and CDR2 YYEEEE. In nucleotides, the CDR3 is TGTGCCAGCAGCTCCGACTACCTCTACGAGCAGTACTTC. Translation: CASSSDYLYEQYF.

The CDR3 DNA sequence: TGTGCCAGCAGCTACTATAGGTTTTATGAGCAGTTCTTC. Encoded protein: CASSYYRFYEQFF. The chain links TRBV11-1 to TRBJ2-1; D is undetermined. Trimming took 4 bases from V and 8 from J, leaving 12 bases between them. This CDR3 contains 13 residues. CDR1 and CDR2 (germline): SGHAT, FQDESV (reference sequence).

This chain links TRBV2 with TRBJ1-1; D unclear. The CDR3 extends over 14 amino acids. With 6 bases removed from V and 0 bases from J, the gap between germline ends came to 11 bases. Germline V CDR1 and CDR2: SNHLY, FYNNEI. The CDR3 DNA is TGTGCCAGCAGGGTCGGGTCGATGAACACTGAAGCTTTCTTT. This sequence encodes CASRVGSMNTEAFF.

This clone occurred a few times. The chain carries TRBV19 and TRBJ1-6; TRBD1 is a possible D gene (6 bases). Trimming took 6 bases from V and 9 from J, leaving 15 bases between them. The CDR3 consists of 14 residues. CDR1 is LNHDA and CDR2 is SQIVND in the germline V gene (reference sequence). The CDR3 DNA follows: TGTGCCAGTAGCCCGGACAGTAGTACTTCACCCCTCCACTTT. This translates into CASSPDSSTSPLHF.

The chain carries TRBV18 and TRBJ2-1; 9 nucleotides agree with TRBD1. Germline CDR1 and CDR2: KGHSH and LQKENI. The J segment lost 7 bases and the V segment lost 2 bases, leaving 9 bases of the junction unmatched. The CDR3 covers 16 residues. The CDR3 DNA reads TGTGCCAGCTCACCATTGGGGACAGGGAGCTTAAATGAGCAGTTCTTC. It encodes CASSPLGTGSLNEQFF.

The V and J genes are TRBV2 and TRBJ1-1, with 8 bases fitting TRBD1. The germline V gene has CDR1 SNHLY and CDR2 FYNNEI. Losses at the gene ends were 2 bases for V and 5 bases for J; bases not matched to a gene: 4. This CDR3 comprises 14 residues. CDR3: CASSEQGALTEAFF. The CDR3 nucleotides are TGTGCCAGCAGTGAACAGGGGGCGCTTACTGAAGCTTTCTTT.